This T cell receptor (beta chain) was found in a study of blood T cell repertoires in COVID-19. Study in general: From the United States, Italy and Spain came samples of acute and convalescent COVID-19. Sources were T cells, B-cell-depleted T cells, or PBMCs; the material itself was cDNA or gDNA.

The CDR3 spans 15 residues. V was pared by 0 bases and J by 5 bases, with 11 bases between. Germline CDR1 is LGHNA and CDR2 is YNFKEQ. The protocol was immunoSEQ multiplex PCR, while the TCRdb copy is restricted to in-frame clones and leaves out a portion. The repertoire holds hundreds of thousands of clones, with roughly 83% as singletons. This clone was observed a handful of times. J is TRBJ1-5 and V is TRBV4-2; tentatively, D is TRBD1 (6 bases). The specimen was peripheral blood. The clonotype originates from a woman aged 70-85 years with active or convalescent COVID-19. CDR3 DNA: TGTGCCAGCAGCCAAGATTGGGGGCGGCATCAGCCCCAGCATTTT. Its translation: CASSQDWGRHQPQHF.